This T cell receptor (beta chain) was sequenced during a study of control samples from healthy donors and cancer patients. The CDR3 has 18 amino acids. Trimming took 1 base from V and 8 from J, leaving 24 bases between them. Germline V CDR1 and CDR2: SGHVS, FQNEAQ. Data came from immunoSEQ multiplex PCR; TCRdb stores just in-frame clones and leaves some out. The repertoire consists of about 110,000 clones, with just over 90% occurring once and the leading ten covering almost 8%. This receptor was identified in a young woman in good health. Sequencing used blood. The V gene is TRBV7-8, the J gene TRBJ2-1, with a possible D match to TRBD2 (5 bases). The CDR3 DNA is TGTGCCAGCAGCTTAGAGCCGAAAACTAGAATCCTAAGTGATGAGCAGTTCTTC. Translating it yields CASSLEPKTRILSDEQFF.